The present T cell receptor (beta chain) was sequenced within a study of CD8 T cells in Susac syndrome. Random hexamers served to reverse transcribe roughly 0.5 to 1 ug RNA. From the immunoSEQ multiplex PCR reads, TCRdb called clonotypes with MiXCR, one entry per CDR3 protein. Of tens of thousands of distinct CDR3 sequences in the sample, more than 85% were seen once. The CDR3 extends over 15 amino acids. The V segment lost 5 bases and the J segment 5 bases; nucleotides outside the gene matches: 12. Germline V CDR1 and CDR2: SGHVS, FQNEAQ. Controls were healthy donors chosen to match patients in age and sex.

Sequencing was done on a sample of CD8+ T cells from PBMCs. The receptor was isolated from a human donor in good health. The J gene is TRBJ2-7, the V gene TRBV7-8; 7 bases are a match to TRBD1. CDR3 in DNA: TGTGCCAGCAGCACCTCAGGGGGACCTCTGAACGAGCAGTACTTC. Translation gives CASSTSGGPLNEQYF.